The clone carrying this T cell receptor beta chain has a handful of counts. Its antigen is still unknown. This specimen comes from a study of T-cell memory formation after mild COVID-19. The wider study: Largely donor-specific sequence clusters came from two donors.

Study conclusions and caveats: Clones contracting over day 15 to 85 were CD4/CD8 balanced, with later expanders leaning CD4+. Within pre-infection memory, some responding clones were found, suggesting cross-reactive memory joined.

The TCR alpha and TCR beta cDNA libraries, bearing sample barcodes and UMIs, were generated by 5'RACE using constant-segment primers. TCRdb reprocessed the 5' RACE reads with MiXCR, giving one entry per CDR3 protein. Of 140,000 or so distinct CDR3 sequences in the sample, about 5.5% were seen once. There are 15 residues in the CDR3. Germline assignment: CDR1 LNHDA and CDR2 SQIVND (reference sequence). V lost 4 bases and J lost 8, with 20 bases in between. This TCR was recovered from an adult woman who had mild COVID-19 (a few samples of this study predate the infection). Cell type and time point are not known. Sequences were obtained from PBMCs or a T cell subset sorted from them (not recorded which). This sequence joins TRBV19 and TRBJ1-2; D gene uncertain. The CDR3 region has the DNA TGTGCCAGTAGTACGAACGATCTAGCGGGCATCGGCTACACCTTC. Its translation: CASSTNDLAGIGYTF.